Shown below are 14 T cell receptor beta chains from a single sample sequenced in a study of control samples from healthy donors and cancer patients. The protocol was immunoSEQ multiplex PCR, while the TCRdb copy is restricted to in-frame clones and leaves out a portion. The sample lists fewer than 120,000 clones, around 89% occurring once. Sequenced sample: PBMCs. The receptors come from an older woman with lung cancer.

The chain carries TRBV19 and TRBJ2-2; 8 bases match TRBD1. Germline CDR1 LNHDA, CDR2 SQIVND (reference sequence). V gave up 7 bases and J gave up 0 bases; unmatched junction bases: 7. The CDR3 sequence is 16 residues long. CDR3 sequence: CASNRVTGANTGELFF. CDR3 in DNA: TGTGCCAGTAATCGGGTGACAGGGGCGAACACCGGGGAGCTGTTTTTT.

This clone has a single count. The chain links TRBV6-2 or TRBV6-3 to TRBJ1-6, with 7 bases aligning to TRBD1. Germline assignment: CDR1 MNHEY and CDR2 SVGEGT. V lost 8 bases, J lost 5 bases, and 6 bases stayed unmatched. The CDR3 sequence is 14 residues long. CDR3 residues: CASRPGTDNSPLHF. The CDR3 DNA reads TGTGCCAGCCGCCCCGGGACAGATAATTCACCCCTCCACTTT.

The V gene is TRBV24-1, the J gene TRBJ2-1; TRBD1 matches at 9 bases. Germline assignment: CDR1 KGHDR and CDR2 SFDVKD. The CDR3 totals 15 residues. J lost 6 bases, V lost 2 bases, and 4 bases had no gene match. The CDR3 loop reads CATSDSADRGNEQFF. Here the CDR3 DNA reads TGTGCCACCAGTGATTCGGCGGACAGGGGCAATGAGCAGTTCTTC.

The chain is built from TRBV29-1 and TRBJ2-2, with D unresolved. Deletions cut 0 bases from V and 5 bases from J, with 10 bases between. CDR1 and CDR2 (germline): SQVTM, ANQGSEA. The CDR3 spans 14 residues. This chain's CDR3 is CSVEDLLGTGELFF. CDR3 DNA sequence: TGCAGCGTTGAAGATCTCCTTGGGACCGGGGAGCTGTTTTTT.

This clone is a singleton in its sample. V usage is TRBV27 and J usage is TRBJ2-4; 11 nucleotides align to TRBD1. This CDR3 comprises 13 residues. V trimming: 6 bases; J trimming: 8 bases; junction bases outside the gene matches: 3. Germline V gives CDR1 MNHEY, CDR2 SMNVEV (reference sequence). CDR3 sequence: CASRGQGVHIQYF. In DNA form, the CDR3 reads TGTGCCAGCAGGGGACAGGGGGTCCACATTCAGTACTTC.

V usage is TRBV13 and J usage is TRBJ2-7, with 8 bases matching TRBD2. The CDR3 sequence is 16 residues long. Germline V lookup: CDR1 PRHDT, CDR2 FYEKMQ (reference sequence). Germline trimming cut 0 bases from V and 3 bases from J; bases unmatched to any gene: 7. CDR3 region: CASSLGLAGSHYEQYF. The DNA of the CDR3 is TGTGCCAGCAGCTTAGGTTTAGCGGGAAGCCACTACGAGCAGTACTTC.

The chain is built from TRBV19 and TRBJ2-1; TRBD1 agrees at 10 bases. CDR3 length: 15 amino acids. CDR1 is LNHDA, CDR2 SQIVND, per germline (reference sequence). V dropped 3 bases and J dropped 6; count of bases not matched to a gene: 5. This CDR3 is CASSIGTGEINEQFF. DNA of the CDR3: TGTGCCAGTAGTATCGGGACAGGGGAAATCAATGAGCAGTTCTTC.

The V call is TRBV7-9, the J call TRBJ2-1; 12 positions match TRBD2. The ends lost 5 bases at V and 12 bases at J; junction bases unmatched: 14. In germline, CDR1 is SEHNR, CDR2 FQNEAQ (reference sequence). The CDR3 runs 16 residues. The CDR3 DNA follows: TGTGCCAGCAGCGATGGCGGACTAGCGGGGAATGACGTGCAGTTCTTC. It is translated as CASSDGGLAGNDVQFF.

This chain uses TRBV7-9 with TRBJ2-7; D is unresolved. Germline lookup yields CDR1 SEHNR and CDR2 FQNEAQ (reference sequence). The CDR3 sequence is 15 residues long. Trimming stripped 1 base from V and 5 bases from J, with 15 bases between. The DNA for the CDR3 is TGTGCCAGCAGCTTAGGACTCCGTCGAGTCGACGAGCAGTACTTC. Amino acids: CASSLGLRRVDEQYF.

This sequence joins TRBV6-5 and TRBJ1-1, with a possible D match to TRBD1 (5 bases). Trimming pared 6 bases from V and 4 bases from J, leaving 15 bases between. Germline values: CDR1 MNHEY, CDR2 SVGAGI. The CDR3 consists of 14 residues. The CDR3 bases are TGTGCCAGCAGCTCCCCCAGGGCGAGCACTGAAGCTTTCTTT. This codes for CASSSPRASTEAFF.

This clone was seen a few times. The DNA of the CDR3 is TGCGCCAGCAGCTTGGAACTAGCGGGGATCTTCACAGATACGCAGTATTTT. Translation: CASSLELAGIFTDTQYF. This rearrangement joins TRBV5-1 to TRBJ2-3; 10 bases are a match to TRBD2. CDR1 and CDR2 from the germline V gene are SGHRS and YFSETQ. J gave up 2 bases and V 0 bases, and 6 bases lay outside the gene matches. The CDR3 totals 17 residues.

V usage is TRBV27 and J usage is TRBJ1-5; 7 positions agree with TRBD1. Germline loops: CDR1 MNHEY, CDR2 SMNVEV (reference sequence). The ends lost 5 bases at V and 6 bases at J; junction bases unmatched: 1. The CDR3 length is 12 residues. CDR3 amino acids: CASSHRGQPQHF. CDR3 sequence (DNA): TGTGCCAGCAGTCACAGGGGTCAGCCCCAGCATTTT.

This clone was observed a single time. At one end, the junction sequence differs from germline, possibly due to a read error. The rearrangement links TRBV5-4 to TRBJ2-5, with 7 positions matching TRBD2. This CDR3 spans 12 amino acids. Per the germline V gene, CDR1 is SGHNT and CDR2 is YYREEE (reference sequence). CDR3 protein: CASSLEFQGGNF. The CDR3 nucleotides read TGTGCCAGCAGCTTGGAGTTCCAGGGAGGGAACTTC.

The sample holds one count of this clone. The chain employs TRBV7-8 and TRBJ1-5, with 7 bases fitting TRBD1. Germline V gene lookup returns CDR1 SGHVS and CDR2 FQNEAQ. There are 15 residues in the CDR3. Germline trimming cut 5 bases from V and 9 bases from J; bases unmatched to any gene: 13. The CDR3 DNA sequence: TGTGCCAGCAGCGGAACCGGGACAGCTTCGGGGCCCCAGCATTTT. Amino acids: CASSGTGTASGPQHF.